The T cell receptor beta chain described here comes from a study of early T cells in non-severe SARS-CoV-2 infection. Across the study: The sequenced material was bulk RNA from unsorted whole blood, and its chains were unpaired. Points from the study as a whole: The VDJdb matching leaned toward anti-spike CD8 responses and overlooked private and CD4 specificities.

This clonotype was observed at least ten times. Its antigen is unknown. Unique molecular identifiers (one per individual cDNA molecule) were attached. TCRdb re-analysed the 5' RACE reads in MiXCR, keeping a single row per CDR3 protein. Of about 110,000 distinct CDR3 sequences in the sample, roughly 12% are singletons; the top ten hold about 3.8%. The trim removed 6 bases at V and 4 bases at J, leaving 5 bases unmatched. The CDR3 sequence is 14 residues long. The sequence came from an adult who was a healthcare worker with PCR-confirmed SARS-CoV-2 infection or an uninfected control (not recorded which). This sample comprised whole blood, obtained at baseline. V gene TRBV12-3 or TRBV12-4 combines with J gene TRBJ1-5, with 8 nucleotides matching TRBD1. The CDR3 reads CASRGTGANQPQHF. DNA of the CDR3: TGTGCCAGCAGAGGGACAGGCGCAAATCAGCCCCAGCATTTT.